These 23 T cell receptor beta chains share one sample of origin, sequenced in a study of regulatory T cells in long-lasting Graves disease. Library construction for TCR beta used iRepertoire HTBI primers and Arm-PCR of CDR3 regions. Each CDR3 protein gets one entry after TCRdb re-called the multiplex PCR reads with MiXCR. The table shows 350,000 to 500,000 distinct CDR3 sequences, with around 15% occurring only once. Indicated time point: newly diagnosed GD, antithyroid drugs for less than 3 months. TCR sequences were obtained from RNA taken from PBMCs. These same records also appear under a second study, on T cells in Graves' hyperthyroidism and ophthalmopathy.

This specimen was peripheral blood mononuclear cells (PBMCs), taken at new diagnosis, from a patient treated with antithyroid drugs. The receptors derive from a woman between 45 and 60 years old with Graves disease.

This clonotype was recorded at least ten times. The chain combines TRBV7-9 with TRBJ1-1; TRBD1 is a possible D gene (5 bases). V lost 5 bases and J 6 bases, leaving 16 bases between the germline ends. Germline V gene data show CDR1 as SEHNR and CDR2 as FQNEAQ (reference sequence). The length of the CDR3 is 14 residues. Here the CDR3 DNA reads TGTGCCAGCAGCGCTACAGGTTTTCGTGCTGAAGCTTTCTTT. The encoded protein is CASSATGFRAEAFF.

This clonotype showed up many times. V gene TRBV18 combines with J gene TRBJ2-7; 10 nucleotides match TRBD2. Germline CDR1 KGHSH, CDR2 LQKENI. The CDR3 is made up of 14 amino acids. Losses at the gene ends were 3 bases for V and 4 bases for J; bases not matched to a gene: 3. The CDR3 is CASSPVAGGYEQYF. The CDR3 nucleotides are TGTGCCAGCTCACCTGTAGCGGGAGGATACGAGCAGTACTTC.

This clonotype occurred many times. The chain combines TRBV6-1 with TRBJ2-5, with TRBD2 matching over 12 bases. The germline CDR1 and CDR2 sequences are MNHNS and SASEGT. Trimming cost V 8 bases and J 0 bases; bases outside gene matches: 4. CDR3 size: 15 residues. The CDR3 reads CASRGTSGYQETQYF. CDR3 in DNA: TGTGCCAGCCGTGGGACTAGCGGGTACCAAGAGACCCAGTACTTC.

This clonotype was found a few times. The chain employs TRBV18 and TRBJ2-6; D ambiguous. V was cut by 1 base and J by 0 bases, with 13 bases left in between. The germline gives CDR1 KGHSH, CDR2 LQKENI. The CDR3 contains 18 residues. The CDR3 nucleotides are TGTGCCAGCTCACCACAGGGTCGAAGCCTCTCTGGGGCCAACGTCCTGACTTTC. This codes for CASSPQGRSLSGANVLTF.

This clonotype was seen more than once but under ten times. The chain employs TRBV24-1 and TRBJ2-2, with TRBD2 matching 11 bases. In germline, CDR1 is KGHDR, CDR2 SFDVKD. Trimming cost V 0 bases and J 2 bases; bases outside gene matches: 7. This CDR3 region has 19 residues. CDR3 protein: CATSDLAPSGRPNTGELFF. The CDR3 DNA is TGTGCCACCAGTGATTTGGCCCCTAGCGGGAGGCCCAACACCGGGGAGCTGTTTTTT.

A word on this clonotype: At one of its ends the junction is not consistent with the germline gene, which may arise from a read error. V gene TRBV28 combines with J gene TRBJ1-1; the D gene is possibly TRBD1 (6 bases). Germline V lookup: CDR1 MDHEN, CDR2 SYDVKM. The CDR3 consists of 14 residues. The chain's CDR3 is CVSSPDRRNTEAFF. In DNA form, the CDR3 reads TGTGTCAGCAGTCCAGACAGGAGGAACACTGAGGCTTTCTTT.

About this clonotype itself: This may be a read error: a much more frequent sequence differs by one nucleotide. The chain joins TRBV6-1 to TRBJ2-5; D assignment may be TRBD1 or TRBD2 (5 bases each). CDR1 and CDR2 (germline): MNHNS, SASEGT. Trimming cost V 6 bases and J 9 bases, with 17 bases left between them. The CDR3 contains 13 residues. As DNA, the CDR3 is TGTGCCAGCAGGACCAGGGTATTGGAGGCCCAGTACTTC. Its translation is CASRTRVLEAQYF.

The chain has TRBV18 and TRBJ2-1; D uncertain. Germline lookup yields CDR1 KGHSH and CDR2 LQKENI. This CDR3 spans 14 amino acids. V shed 2 bases and J shed 10 bases, with 15 bases lying between them. The CDR3 nucleotides are TGTGCCAGCTCACCAGGTTACGATCTGGGCGAGCAGTTCTTC. It is translated as CASSPGYDLGEQFF. The full variable domain, completed using reference TRBV18 and TRBJ2-1, is NAGVMQNPRHLVRRRGQEARLRCSPMKGHSHVYWYRQLPEEGLKFMVYLQKENIIDESGMPKERFSAEFPKEGPSILRIQQVVRGDSAAYFCASSPGYDLGEQFFGPGTRLTVL.

Regarding this clonotype: This clone may be a read error of a much larger clone one base away. This chain links TRBV6-2 or TRBV6-3 with TRBJ1-2; D gene ambiguous. Germline CDR1 and CDR2: MNHEY and SVGEGT. CDR3 length: 15 amino acids. The CDR3 DNA reads as TGTGTCAGCAGTTACGAGTACTCTTCCCTCCGGGGCTACACCTTC. This sequence encodes CVSSYEYSSLRGYTF.

V gene TRBV4-1 combines with J gene TRBJ2-3, with TRBD2 identical over 8 bases. From germline, CDR1 is MGHRA and CDR2 YSYEKL. This CDR3 has 17 amino acids. Trimming took 2 bases from V and 2 from J; bases not matched to a gene: 9. As DNA, the CDR3 is TGCGCCAGCAGCCAAACCCGAGCGGGAGCTTCCACAGATACGCAGTATTTT. Translation: CASSQTRAGASTDTQYF.

This clonotype occurred many times. J is TRBJ2-1 and V is TRBV6-5, with D maybe TRBD1 (5 bases). This CDR3 has 14 residues. V gave up 2 bases and J gave up 7 bases, with 12 bases separating them. Germline CDR1 reads MNHEY; CDR2 reads SVGAGI. Here the CDR3 reads CASSYVDRQNEQFF. The DNA of the CDR3 is TGTGCCAGCAGTTACGTAGACAGACAGAATGAGCAGTTCTTC.

This clonotype has more than one count but fewer than ten. The CDR3 DNA sequence: TGCAGTGTTCCGGACAGGAGTTATCAGCCCCAGCATTTT. Translation: CSVPDRSYQPQHF. The chain combines TRBV20-1 with TRBJ1-5, with 7 bases fitting TRBD1. The length of the CDR3 is 13 residues. Germline V gene data show CDR1 as DFQATT and CDR2 as SNEGSKA (reference sequence). J gave up 5 bases and V 7 bases, and 8 bases lay outside the gene matches.

This clonotype was found a few times. The CDR3 spells CASSYRTSGSSGELFF. The CDR3 region has the DNA TGTGCCAGCAGTTATAGGACTAGCGGGAGCTCCGGGGAGCTGTTTTTT. This chain links TRBV6-5 with TRBJ2-2, with 13 nucleotides matching TRBD2. Germline-derived CDR1 and CDR2 are MNHEY and SVGAGI. J lost 6 bases, V lost 3 bases, and 4 bases had no gene match. This CDR3 has 16 residues.

The table lists this clonotype with many counts. In DNA form, the CDR3 reads TGTGCCAGCAGTGGGACAGGGGGGATCCTCGGCCTCTACGAGCAGTACTTC. Protein product: CASSGTGGILGLYEQYF. This chain links TRBV6-1 with TRBJ2-7, with 10 bases lining up with TRBD1. Germline V gene data show CDR1 as MNHNS and CDR2 as SASEGT. V shed 4 bases, J shed 3 bases, and the junction held 12 bases outside the gene matches. The CDR3 is 17 amino acids.

Points on this clonotype: Its ends do not fully match the called genes, so a read error is possible. The rearrangement uses TRBV28 and TRBJ1-3; no definite D call. Germline CDR1 and CDR2: MDHEN and SYDVKM. The CDR3 contains 16 residues. The DNA for the CDR3 is TGTGCCAGCAGTTACTCGACCCAAATCTCTGGGAACACCATATATTTT. Its translation is CASSYSTQISGNTIYF.

This clonotype was detected many times. V gene TRBV6-1 combines with J gene TRBJ2-3; the D is unclear. The ends were cut back, 6 bases at V and 4 bases at J, with 14 bases in the middle. The CDR3 covers 14 residues. Germline V gene sequence: CDR1 MNHNS, CDR2 SASEGT. CDR3 nucleotides: TGTGCCAGCAGGGGCTCCCACCTTCCAGATACGCAGTATTTT. Encoded protein: CASRGSHLPDTQYF.

This clonotype showed up many times. This chain links TRBV6-2 or TRBV6-3 with TRBJ1-2; weak D call: TRBD1 (6 bases). Germline lookup yields CDR1 MNHEY and CDR2 SVGEGT. This CDR3 comprises 14 residues. The V end was cut by 0 bases, the J end by 8 bases, with 13 bases between. The CDR3 DNA sequence: TGTGCCAGCAGTTACTCGACCAGGGGAAAAGGCTACACCTTC. Its protein product is CASSYSTRGKGYTF.

The chain employs TRBV18 and TRBJ1-2; a weak D match, TRBD1 (5 bases). In germline, CDR1 is KGHSH, CDR2 LQKENI. Trimming left V 8 bases short and J 3 bases short, with 13 bases between. CDR3 length: 13 residues. The CDR3 is CASPSTDYYGYTF. CDR3 sequence (DNA): TGTGCCAGCCCATCGACAGATTACTATGGCTACACCTTC.

This clonotype showed up many times. The rearrangement uses TRBV3-1 and TRBJ2-1; 8 bases map to TRBD2. CDR1 and CDR2 (germline): LGHDT, YNNKEL (reference sequence). After removal of 4 bases from V and 3 bases from J, the junction contained 8 bases not matched to a gene. The CDR3 contains 16 residues. The CDR3 loop is CASSPRGGKNYNEQFF. In nucleotides, the CDR3 is TGTGCCAGCAGCCCTCGGGGGGGGAAAAACTACAATGAGCAGTTCTTC.

This clonotype was counted a few times. V is TRBV9 and J is TRBJ2-2, with 9 bases identical to TRBD1. V gave up 0 bases and J gave up 0 bases; unmatched junction bases: 12. Germline CDR1 is SGDLS and CDR2 is YYNGEE. This CDR3 region has 20 residues. The CDR3 DNA follows: TGTGCCAGCAGCGTAGGGACAGGGGCGATTCGGTTCGCGAACACCGGGGAGCTGTTTTTT. Translated, it gives CASSVGTGAIRFANTGELFF.

This clonotype was detected ten times or more. The chain has TRBV20-1 and TRBJ1-2; 11 positions match TRBD1. Per the germline V gene, CDR1 is DFQATT and CDR2 is SNEGSKA (reference sequence). V trimming: 5 bases; J trimming: 2 bases; junction bases outside the gene matches: 10. This CDR3 is 16 amino acids long. The CDR3 loop is CSAAEGTGGTNYGYTF. The CDR3 bases are TGCAGTGCTGCAGAAGGGACAGGGGGTACGAACTATGGCTACACCTTC.

This clonotype was observed at least ten times. V and J are TRBV10-2 and TRBJ2-5, with D perhaps matching TRBD2 (5 bases). CDR1 is WSHSY and CDR2 is SAAADI in the germline V gene. CDR3 length: 14 amino acids. Trimming stripped 3 bases from V and 5 bases from J, with 13 bases between. CDR3 bases: TGCGCCAGCAGTGACACGGGGTTCGGGGAGACCCAGTACTTC. It codes for CASSDTGFGETQYF.

This clonotype turned up a few times. No conserved phenylalanine or tryptophan ends this CDR3, so it is likely a read error. The chain is built from TRBV5-6 and TRBJ2-7; TRBD2 agrees at 12 bases. Germline values: CDR1 SGHDT, CDR2 YYEEEE. V gave up 4 bases and J gave up 6 bases; unmatched junction bases: 8. The CDR3 runs to 15 residues. CDR3 region: CASSIETSGSSEQYL. CDR3 DNA sequence: TGTGCCAGCAGCATCGAGACTAGCGGGAGTTCCGAGCAGTACCTC.